The rows below give T cell receptor beta chains drawn from one sample of a study of T-cell memory formation after mild COVID-19. TCRdb fed the 5' RACE reads into MiXCR, producing one record per CDR3 protein. The sample includes 85,000 to 120,000 distinct CDR3 sequences, around 11% of them seen just once. The specimen sequenced was PBMCs or a T cell subset sorted from them (not recorded which). Source of these receptors: an adult woman who had mild COVID-19 (a few samples of this study predate the infection). Cell type and time point are not known. Each CDR3 is given with its conserved first and last residue. Each record gives: J gene, V gene, D gene, clone size, CDR3 DNA, CDR3 protein. A D gene is named only where the DNA matches it firmly. Some rows have no size entry. The others give once, few or many, or a class for an expanded clone.

>TRBJ1-4|TRBV4-1|-|few
TGCGCCAGCAGCCAAGACGAAATTCCAACTAATGAAAAACTGTTTTTT
CASSQDEIPTNEKLFF
>TRBJ1-1|TRBV7-6|-|few
TGTGCCAGCAGCTTAGGGTCGGGGGGTAGCACTGAAGCTTTCTTT
CASSLGSGGSTEAFF
>TRBJ1-5|TRBV12-3/TRBV12-4|TRBD1|few
TGTGCCAGCAGTTCCGGGACAGGGGCCAATCAGCCCCAGCATTTT
CASSSGTGANQPQHF
>TRBJ2-2|TRBV12-3/TRBV12-4|TRBD2|-
TGTGCCAGCAGTGATGCGGGGGGCGCGGTTAGGACCCGGGAGCTGTTTTTT
CASSDAGGAVRTRELFF
>TRBJ2-6|TRBV7-9|TRBD1|-
TGTGCCAGCAGCTTAGACAGGGGCTCTGGGGCCAACGTCCTGACTTTC
CASSLDRGSGANVLTF
>TRBJ2-1|TRBV7-9|TRBD2|few
TGTGCCAGCAGCTTAGCATCTCCCTGGACTAGCGATTACAATGAGCAGTTCTTC
CASSLASPWTSDYNEQFF
>TRBJ2-1|TRBV24-1|-|many
TGTGCCACCAGTGATTTTAGTGAGCAGTTCTTC
CATSDFSEQFF
>TRBJ1-1|TRBV7-8|-|-
TGTGCCAGCAGCTTAGGGGGTACGGGGAGTGAAGCTTTCTTT
CASSLGGTGSEAFF
>TRBJ2-1|TRBV12-3/TRBV12-4|-|-
TGTGCCAGCAGAGAATACGAAGCCTACAATGAGCAGTTCTTC
CASREYEAYNEQFF
>TRBJ2-1|TRBV20-1|TRBD2|-
TGCAGTGCCATGTATTTGGCTAGCGGGTTATTGGGGATAGAGCAGTTCTTC
CSAMYLASGLLGIEQFF
>TRBJ2-7|TRBV6-5|-|many
TGTGCCAGCAGTTACTCGACAGACCTTATTACCTACGAGCAGTACTTC
CASSYSTDLITYEQYF
>TRBJ2-1|TRBV7-3|TRBD2|few
TGTGCCAGCAGCCAAATACTAGCGGGAGGCAACAATGAGCAGTTCTTC
CASSQILAGGNNEQFF
>TRBJ1-4|TRBV7-9|TRBD1|-
TGTGCCAGCACCCCATCCGAGGGGACAGCGAATGAAAAACTGTTTTTT
CASTPSEGTANEKLFF
>TRBJ2-7|TRBV12-3/TRBV12-4|-|few
TGTGCCAGCAGTTTAGGGACACCGCACGAGCAGTACTTC
CASSLGTPHEQYF
>TRBJ2-7|TRBV9|TRBD2|few
TGTGCCAGCAGCGGAGGGACTACTACTTCCTACGAGCAGTACTTC
CASSGGTTTSYEQYF
>TRBJ1-1|TRBV12-3/TRBV12-4|TRBD1|few
TGTGCCAGCAGCCTGACAGGGTCCACTGAAGCTTTCTTT
CASSLTGSTEAFF
>TRBJ2-7|TRBV5-1|TRBD2|many
TGCGCCAGCAGCTTGGGGTCCGGGGGGGACGAGCAGTACTTC
CASSLGSGGDEQYF
>TRBJ2-4|TRBV3-1|-|few
TGTGCCAGCAGCCTTGTAGGGGGGATAGCCAAAAACATTCAGTACTTC
CASSLVGGIAKNIQYF
>TRBJ2-7|TRBV11-1|TRBD2|few
TGTGCCAGCAGCTGGCGGGAGGGCGGCGAGCAGTACTTC
CASSWREGGEQYF
>TRBJ1-2|TRBV27|TRBD1|few
TGTGCCAGCAGTGACGGGACAGGGCTGGTCTATGGCTACACCTTC
CASSDGTGLVYGYTF
>TRBJ2-7|TRBV5-1|-|few
TGCGCCAGCAGCTTCCGACAGGGAGGCGAGCAGTACTTC
CASSFRQGGEQYF
>TRBJ1-1|TRBV30|-|-
TGTGCCTGGAGTGGGGGGAACACTGAAGCTTTCTTT
CAWSGGNTEAFF
>TRBJ2-3|TRBV12-3/TRBV12-4|-|-
TGTGCCAGCAGTTCCCCATGGGGACATAGCACAGATACGCAGTATTTT
CASSSPWGHSTDTQYF
>TRBJ2-1|TRBV4-2|-|few
TGTGCCAGCAGCCAAGAGGGACCTCTCGGCGATGAGCAGTTCTTC
CASSQEGPLGDEQFF
>TRBJ2-4|TRBV15|-|few
TGTGCCACCAGCCCGTCAGAGGGGATCGGCATTCAGTACTTC
CATSPSEGIGIQYF
>TRBJ2-1|TRBV20-1|-|few
TGCAGTGCTAGAGATGCTATAGAATCTGGACCCTACAATGAGCAGTTCTTC
CSARDAIESGPYNEQFF
>TRBJ2-1|TRBV27|TRBD1|-
TGTGCCAGCAGTCACGGGACAGGGGGAAACAATGAGCAGTTCTTC
CASSHGTGGNNEQFF
>TRBJ1-1|TRBV4-1|-|-
TGCGCCAGCAGCCAAGAAACGGGTGAAGCTTTCTTT
CASSQETGEAFF
>TRBJ1-1|TRBV19|-|-
TGTGCCAGTACCGAGGGACAAAAGAACACTGAAGCTTTCTTT
CASTEGQKNTEAFF
>TRBJ1-4|TRBV30|TRBD1|few
TGTGCCTGGTTCTCCCCGGGACAGAATGAAAAACTGTTTTTT
CAWFSPGQNEKLFF
>TRBJ2-1|TRBV7-9|TRBD1|many
TGTGCCAGCAGCCCCCGGACAGGGGGTACCAATGAGCAGTTCTTC
CASSPRTGGTNEQFF
>TRBJ2-7|TRBV12-3/TRBV12-4|-|-
TGTGCCAGCAGTTTTAGGGGGGCAACCTACGAGCAGTACTTC
CASSFRGATYEQYF
>TRBJ2-7|TRBV15|TRBD2|few
TGTGCCACCAGCAGAGATCGACTAGCGGGGGGAGAGCAGTACTTC
CATSRDRLAGGEQYF
>TRBJ2-7|TRBV5-1|TRBD2|many
TGCGCCAGCAGCTTGGGACCGGGACTAGCAAACGAGCAGTACTTC
CASSLGPGLANEQYF
>TRBJ2-3|TRBV5-1|TRBD2|-
TGCGCCAGCAGCCGCCGTCCCCTAGCGGGGGGTATTCTCACAGATACGCAGTATTTT
CASSRRPLAGGILTDTQYF
>TRBJ2-1|TRBV5-1|TRBD1|-
TGCGCCAGCAGGCCGACAGGGATCTACAATGAGCAGTTCTTC
CASRPTGIYNEQFF
>TRBJ2-2|TRBV12-3/TRBV12-4|-|few
TGTGCCAGCAGTTTATCCCCGCCTGCGAACACCGGGGAGCTGTTTTTT
CASSLSPPANTGELFF
>TRBJ2-5|TRBV10-3|TRBD2|few
TGTGCCATCAGACGGACTAGCGGGGGACAAGAGACCCAGTACTTC
CAIRRTSGGQETQYF
>TRBJ2-1|TRBV24-1|TRBD1|few
TGTGCCACCAGTGATGACCGGACAGGCCGCAATGAGCAGTTCTTC
CATSDDRTGRNEQFF
>TRBJ2-1|TRBV5-1|TRBD2|few
TGCGCCAGCAGTTCAGCGGGAGATTACAATGAGCAGTTCTTC
CASSSAGDYNEQFF
>TRBJ1-2|TRBV29-1|-|few
TGCAGCCGAGGAGTGGGGGTTAACTATGGCTACACCTTC
CSRGVGVNYGYTF
>TRBJ2-5|TRBV10-3|-|-
TGTGCCATCAGTGAGAGCAGGGCCCGAGAGACCCAGTACTTC
CAISESRARETQYF
>TRBJ2-4|TRBV12-3/TRBV12-4|TRBD2|many
TGTGCCAGCAGTTCAACTAGCGAGCTAGCCAAAAACATTCAGTACTTC
CASSSTSELAKNIQYF
>TRBJ1-4|TRBV18|-|-
TGTGCCAGCTCACCCAGGGCTAGAAATGAAAAACTGTTTTTT
CASSPRARNEKLFF
>TRBJ2-1|TRBV12-3/TRBV12-4|-|many
TGTGCCAGCAGCCTAGACAGAAACAATGAGCAGTTCTTC
CASSLDRNNEQFF
>TRBJ2-2|TRBV24-1|-|-
TGTGCCACCAGTGATTGGGGGACCGGGGAGCTGTTTTTT
CATSDWGTGELFF
>TRBJ2-3|TRBV6-5|TRBD1|many
TGTGCCAGCAGTTCCGGACAGGGGGCCGATACGCAGTATTTT
CASSSGQGADTQYF
>TRBJ1-6|TRBV4-3|-|-
TGCGCCAGCAGCCAGACACGAAATTCACCCCTCCACTTT
CASSQTRNSPLHF
>TRBJ1-1|TRBV5-1|-|few
TGCGCCAGCAGCTTCAGGGTACGGGACACTGAAGCTTTCTTT
CASSFRVRDTEAFF
>TRBJ2-1|TRBV7-8|-|few
TGTGCCAGCAGCCGAGGGGCGGGCACTTACAATGAGCAGTTCTTC
CASSRGAGTYNEQFF